Below, 21 T cell receptor beta chains from the same sample are listed, as sequenced in a study of early stage breast cancer tumors. The protocol was immunoSEQ multiplex PCR, while the TCRdb copy is restricted to in-frame clones and leaves out a portion. The sample contains tens of thousands of clones, roughly 80% of which appear only once. The sequenced sample was blood. All receptors come from a person in their sixties or seventies with breast cancer.

The chain is built from TRBV19 and TRBJ2-5; D gene ambiguous. Trimming shortened V by 3 bases and J by 3 bases, and 8 bases separated the two germline ends. Germline CDR1 reads LNHDA; CDR2 reads SQIVND (reference sequence). The CDR3 is made up of 13 amino acids. CDR3 coding DNA: TGTGCCAGTAGTATTTGGTCAGAAGAGACCCAGTACTTC. Protein product: CASSIWSEETQYF. The full variable domain, with the rest looked up from reference TRBV19 and TRBJ2-5, is DGGITQSPKYLFRKEGQNVTLSCEQNLNHDAMYWYRQDPGQGLRLIYYSQIVNDFQKGDIAEGYSVSREKKESFPLTVTSAQKNPTAFYLCASSIWSEETQYFGPGTRLLVL.

Only one count was recorded for this clone. CDR3 DNA: TGTGCCAGCAGCCCATCGGGACTACAAGTCAATGAGCAGTTCTTC. Translation: CASSPSGLQVNEQFF. This sequence joins TRBV7-3 and TRBJ2-1; 7 bases align to TRBD2. The V and J ends lost 5 bases and 6 bases, in that order; junction bases with no gene match: 10. This CDR3 is 15 amino acids long. In germline, CDR1 is SGHTA, CDR2 FQGTGA. The variable domain in full, with the rest retrieved from reference TRBV7-3 and TRBJ2-1, is GAGVSQTPSNKVTEKGKYVELRCDPISGHTALYWYRQSLGQGPEFLIYFQGTGAADDSGLPNDRFFAVRPEGSVSTLKIQRTERGDSAVYLCASSPSGLQVNEQFFGPGTRLTVL.

CDR3 nucleotides: TGTGCCAGTAGTCCGGGGGGGGCCTCCTACGAGCAGTACTTC. Translating gives CASSPGGASYEQYF. This chain joins TRBV19 and TRBJ2-7, with 8 bases aligning to TRBD2. The germline CDR1 and CDR2 sequences are LNHDA and SQIVND (reference sequence). This CDR3 is 14 amino acids long. The V and J ends lost 5 bases and 0 bases, in that order; junction bases with no gene match: 3.

J is TRBJ2-7 and V is TRBV6-5; 8 positions match TRBD1. The CDR3 length is 16 residues. Germline lookup yields CDR1 MNHEY and CDR2 SVGAGI. Losses at the gene ends were 2 bases for V and 7 bases for J; bases not matched to a gene: 13. The CDR3 DNA is TGTGCCAGCAGTTACATGGTTGTGACAGGGGCAGGGGAGCAGTACTTC. Translated: CASSYMVVTGAGEQYF.

This clone was counted once. This chain links TRBV18 with TRBJ2-7; 9 bases map to TRBD1. V was clipped by 3 bases and J by 4 bases; unmatched bases: 4. The germline V gene has CDR1 KGHSH and CDR2 LQKENI. This CDR3 spans 14 amino acids. CDR3 coding DNA: TGTGCCAGCTCACCCGGGACAGGGAGTTACGAGCAGTACTTC. It codes for CASSPGTGSYEQYF.

The V gene is TRBV19, the J gene TRBJ1-2; D remains ambiguous. The CDR3 sequence is 12 residues long. In germline, CDR1 is LNHDA, CDR2 SQIVND (reference sequence). Between the trimmed V and J ends, which lost 5 bases and 4 bases, there was a span of 8 bases. The CDR3 loop reads CASSQDVYGYTF. CDR3 nucleotides: TGTGCCAGTAGTCAGGACGTCTATGGCTACACCTTC.

J is TRBJ1-4 and V is TRBV5-1; 7 nucleotides align to TRBD1. CDR3 size: 16 residues. Germline V lookup: CDR1 SGHRS, CDR2 YFSETQ. Germline trimming cut 3 bases from V and 4 bases from J; bases unmatched to any gene: 9. CDR3 residues: CASSSYGGTDNEKLFF. CDR3 bases: TGCGCCAGCAGCTCTTATGGCGGGACAGATAATGAAAAACTGTTTTTT.

The V and J genes are TRBV6-4 and TRBJ1-2; TRBD1 aligns across 8 bases. The germline gives CDR1 MRHNA, CDR2 SNTAGT. With V trimmed by 5 bases and J by 2 bases, 7 bases remained unmatched. This CDR3 is 15 amino acids long. CDR3 amino acids: CASSLGTGPNYGYTF. DNA of the CDR3: TGTGCCAGCAGTCTTGGGACAGGACCAAACTATGGCTACACCTTC.

The chain joins TRBV6-5 to TRBJ1-3; 7 bases align to TRBD1. The CDR3 length is 15 residues. Looked up from germline, CDR1 is MNHEY and CDR2 is SVGAGI. Trimming took 8 bases from V and 1 from J; bases not matched to a gene: 8. For the CDR3, the DNA is TGTGCCAGCGGACTAAACAGGGGATCTGGAAACACCATATATTTT. It is translated as CASGLNRGSGNTIYF.

The CDR3 region is CASRVSSATNEKLFF. In DNA form, the CDR3 reads TGCGCCAGCAGGGTGTCGTCCGCAACTAATGAAAAACTGTTTTTT. The chain is built from TRBV5-1 and TRBJ1-4; D remains ambiguous. V was clipped by 5 bases and J by 0 bases, with 11 bases between them. The CDR3 consists of 15 residues. In germline, CDR1 is SGHRS, CDR2 YFSETQ.

This chain joins TRBV30 and TRBJ2-1; 10 bases map to TRBD2. The CDR3 totals 16 residues. The germline CDR1 and CDR2 sequences are GTSNPN and SVGIG (reference sequence). The trim removed 2 bases at V and 4 bases at J, leaving 8 bases unmatched. CDR3 sequence (DNA): TGTGCCTGGAGTCCCCATAGCGGGGGGCTTTACAATGAGCAGTTCTTC. It yields the protein CAWSPHSGGLYNEQFF. The full variable domain, with the rest looked up from reference TRBV30 and TRBJ2-1, is SQTIHQWPATLVQPVGSPLSLECTVEGTSNPNLYWYRQAAGRGLQLLFYSVGIGQISSEVPQNLSASRPQDRQFILSSKKLLLSDSGFYLCAWSPHSGGLYNEQFFGPGTRLTVL.

The chain uses TRBV4-1 and TRBJ1-1, with D unclear. Germline lookup yields CDR1 MGHRA and CDR2 YSYEKL. The CDR3 has 17 amino acids. V gave up 1 base and J gave up 0 bases, with 15 bases separating them. This CDR3 is CASSQVLVWAMNTEAFF. The CDR3 region has the DNA TGCGCCAGCAGCCAAGTTTTGGTATGGGCTATGAACACTGAAGCTTTCTTT.

The rearrangement joins TRBV20-1 to TRBJ2-1; D unresolved. Germline-derived CDR1 and CDR2 are DFQATT and SNEGSKA (reference sequence). The V end was cut by 8 bases, the J end by 8 bases, with 4 bases between. The CDR3 is made up of 8 amino acids. CDR3 region: CSTDEQFF. For the CDR3, the DNA is TGCAGTACTGATGAGCAGTTCTTC.

The chain carries TRBV15 and TRBJ1-6; D gene ambiguous. The CDR3 spans 13 residues. Deletions cut 1 base from V and 7 bases from J, with 5 bases between. Germline V CDR1 and CDR2: LNHNV, YYDKDF (reference sequence). The CDR3 nucleotides are TGTGCCACCAGCAGAGGGAGAAATTCACCCCTCCACTTT. Translation: CATSRGRNSPLHF.

This sequence joins TRBV9 and TRBJ1-2, with D possibly matching TRBD1 (6 bases). Germline V gives CDR1 SGDLS, CDR2 YYNGEE. Trimming removed 0 bases from V and 5 bases from J, with 11 bases in between. CDR3 size: 14 residues. The CDR3 region is CASSVGDTTYGYTF. CDR3 nucleotide sequence: TGTGCCAGCAGCGTAGGGGACACTACTTATGGCTACACCTTC.

CDR3 bases: TGTGCCAGCAGTTACTCGAGTCTGTCCGAAGCTTTCTTT. It is translated as CASSYSSLSEAFF. The rearrangement joins TRBV6-5 to TRBJ1-1; the D is unclear. Germline CDR1 reads MNHEY; CDR2 reads SVGAGI. Trimming left V 0 bases short and J 8 bases short, with 10 bases between. This CDR3 has 13 residues.

The chain uses TRBV6-5 and TRBJ2-7, with unresolved D. The V end lost 8 bases, the J end lost 0 bases, and 5 bases lay between the germline ends. The CDR3 spans 11 residues. The V gene's germline CDR1 is MNHEY and CDR2 SVGAGI. DNA for the CDR3: TGTGCCAGCGGACGCTCCTACGAGCAGTACTTC. As protein: CASGRSYEQYF.

The J gene is TRBJ1-4, the V gene TRBV29-1; weak D call: TRBD1 (5 bases). The CDR3 has 15 residues. Germline V gene data show CDR1 as SQVTM and CDR2 as ANQGSEA. V shed 7 bases and J shed 10 bases, with 25 bases lying between them. CDR3 protein: CSALVSGTAERKLFF. CDR3 in DNA: TGCAGCGCCCTTGTCTCCGGGACGGCGGAGAGAAAACTGTTTTTT.

The chain has TRBV6-5 and TRBJ2-7; D call uncertain. The germline V and J ends were trimmed by 0 bases and 2 bases, with 11 bases remaining between them. The CDR3 has 15 amino acids. Germline lookup yields CDR1 MNHEY and CDR2 SVGAGI. In nucleotides, the CDR3 is TGTGCCAGCAGTTACTCCGCAGACCCGACCTACGAGCAGTACTTC. Its translation is CASSYSADPTYEQYF.

The sample holds a few counts of this clone. This chain links TRBV6-1 with TRBJ1-2; D ambiguous. The ends were cut back, 6 bases at V and 1 base at J, with 9 bases in the middle. Germline V gene sequence: CDR1 MNHNS, CDR2 SASEGT. The CDR3 length is 13 residues. The CDR3 coding sequence is TGTGCCAGCAGGACGGGGAATAACTATGGCTACACCTTC. It specifies CASRTGNNYGYTF.

This clone was seen a handful of times. The CDR3 DNA reads TGTGCCAGTAGTATTAGGGGTGGGGACGCCGAGTACTTC. Encoded protein: CASSIRGGDAEYF. The V gene is TRBV19, the J gene TRBJ2-7; D assignment may be TRBD1 or TRBD2 (5 bases each). This CDR3 is 13 amino acids long. Looked up from germline, CDR1 is LNHDA and CDR2 is SQIVND (reference sequence). V lost 3 bases, J lost 11 bases, and 17 bases lay in between.